The clone carrying this TCR beta chain showed up just once. The method was immunoSEQ multiplex PCR; TCRdb's version includes in-frame clones alone and lacks a portion of them. The table records roughly 76,000 clones, 94% of them present only once. This CDR3 spans 14 amino acids. With 2 bases removed from V and 3 bases from J, the gap between germline ends came to 10 bases. The V gene's germline CDR1 is SEHNR and CDR2 FQNEAQ (reference sequence). The data were taken from a study of technical replicates of blood from several donors. The clonotype comes from a human donor in good health. Material: T cells isolated from PBMCs. J is TRBJ2-5 and V is TRBV7-9, with D perhaps TRBD2 (6 bases). CDR3 nucleotide sequence: TGTGCCAGCAGCTTACCTTGGGAGGAAGAGACCCAGTACTTC. This sequence encodes CASSLPWEEETQYF.